This T cell receptor beta chain was recovered during a study of shared clonotypes between healthy human individuals. Broader study findings: Clonotype sharing among donors likely depends on sequencing depth.

Both subsets, CD45RA+ naive and CD45RA-negative memory, were split from the CD4+ cells. The CDR3 consists of 19 residues. Germline trimming cut 1 base from V and 0 bases from J; bases unmatched to any gene: 7. Germline CDR1 SGHTA, CDR2 FQGNSA. Regarding this clone: Its antigen remains unknown.

It was across several immunoSEQ plates that each subset's genomic DNA was evenly split. Clones were read by immunoSEQ multiplex PCR, and TCRdb kept only the in-frame ones, dropping some. Seen here are 2 million to 2.5 million clones, 85% to 95% observed once, and the top ten hold 0.13%. The receptor comes from a man in his late teens or twenties in good health. The rearrangement joins TRBV7-2 to TRBJ2-5; 14 nucleotides match TRBD2. The material sequenced was naive CD4+ T cells sorted from blood. Subset indicated: CD45RA+ positively selected. As DNA, the CDR3 is TGTGCCAGCAGCTTAGGCGGGACTAGCGGGAGAAGGCACCAAGAGACCCAGTACTTC. Its protein is CASSLGGTSGRRHQETQYF.